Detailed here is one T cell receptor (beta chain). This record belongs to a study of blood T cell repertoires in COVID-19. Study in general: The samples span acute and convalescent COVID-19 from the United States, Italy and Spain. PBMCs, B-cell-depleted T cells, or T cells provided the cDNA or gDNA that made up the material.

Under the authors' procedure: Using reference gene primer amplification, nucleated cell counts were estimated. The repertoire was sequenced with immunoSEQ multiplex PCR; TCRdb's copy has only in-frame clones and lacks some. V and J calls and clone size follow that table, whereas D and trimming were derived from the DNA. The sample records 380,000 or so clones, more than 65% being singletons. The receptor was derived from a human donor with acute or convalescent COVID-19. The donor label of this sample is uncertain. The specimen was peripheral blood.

The CDR3 here is CASSPSGEQPQHF. The CDR3 region has the DNA TGTGCCAGCAGTCCCTCCGGGGAACAGCCCCAGCATTTT. The chain joins TRBV27 to TRBJ1-5; no reliable D call. There are 13 residues in the CDR3. V lost 5 bases and J lost 7, with 12 bases in between. In germline, CDR1 is MNHEY, CDR2 SMNVEV (reference sequence).